The rows below give T cell receptor beta chains drawn from one sample of a study of CD8 T cells in ankylosing spondylitis. TCRdb re-called the 5' RACE reads through MiXCR, storing one row per CDR3 protein. The sample yields 220,000 or so distinct CDR3 sequences, around 20% seen once. The sequenced sample consisted of blood, either unsorted or a sorted T cell fraction (not recorded which). These receptor sequences come from a male donor with ankylosing spondylitis. CDR3s include the opening cysteine and the closing phenylalanine or tryptophan. A D gene is named only where the DNA matches it firmly. Where a row states a size, it is once, few, many or the class of an expanded clone; other rows omit it.

V: TRBV14
J: TRBJ1-3
size: .
D: .
CDR3: CASSHRTSGNTIYF
DNA: TGTGCCAGCAGCCATCGGACATCTGGAAACACCATATATTTT

V: TRBV12-3/TRBV12-4
J: TRBJ2-3
size: few
D: .
CDR3: CASSKVSSTDTQYF
DNA: TGTGCCAGCAGTAAAGTCTCTAGCACAGATACGCAGTATTTT

V: TRBV7-9
J: TRBJ2-1
size: few
D: .
CDR3: CASNNWATQDEQFF
DNA: TGTGCCAGCAATAACTGGGCTACCCAGGATGAGCAGTTCTTC

V: TRBV29-1
J: TRBJ2-7
size: many
D: TRBD1
CDR3: CSVERTGRTYEQYF
DNA: TGCAGCGTTGAAAGGACAGGGAGAACCTACGAGCAGTACTTC

V: TRBV4-3
J: TRBJ2-2
size: .
D: TRBD1
CDR3: CASSQDRGWTGELFF
DNA: TGCGCCAGCAGCCAAGACAGGGGGTGGACCGGGGAGCTGTTTTTT

V: TRBV19
J: TRBJ1-1
size: many
D: .
CDR3: CATVVAGGTEAFF
DNA: TGTGCCACCGTCGTTGCGGGGGGCACTGAAGCTTTCTTT

V: TRBV21-1
J: TRBJ2-6
size: .
D: .
CDR3: CASSNSSGAWANVLTF
DNA: TGTGCCAGCAGCAATTCCTCGGGCGCCTGGGCCAACGTCCTGACTTTC

V: TRBV29-1
J: TRBJ2-1
size: .
D: TRBD2
CDR3: CSVEDPGLAGGLDEQFF
DNA: TGCAGCGTTGAAGATCCTGGCCTAGCGGGAGGTTTGGATGAGCAGTTCTTC

V: TRBV29-1
J: TRBJ1-5
size: many
D: TRBD1
CDR3: CSAGQGSDQPQHF
DNA: TGCAGCGCGGGACAGGGAAGCGATCAGCCCCAGCATTTT

V: TRBV7-8
J: TRBJ1-4
size: .
D: .
CDR3: CASSPRDGTNEKLFF
DNA: TGTGCCAGCAGCCCCCGGGACGGAACTAATGAAAAACTGTTTTTT

V: TRBV19
J: TRBJ1-1
size: many
D: .
CDR3: CASRRNYNTEAFF
DNA: TGTGCCAGTAGGCGGAATTACAACACTGAAGCTTTCTTT

V: TRBV29-1
J: TRBJ2-1
size: few
D: .
CDR3: CSVDGYNEQFF
DNA: TGCAGCGTGGACGGGTACAATGAGCAGTTCTTC

V: TRBV29-1
J: TRBJ2-1
size: .
D: TRBD1
CDR3: CSVLGTGDDNEQFF
DNA: TGCAGCGTTTTAGGGACAGGGGATGACAATGAGCAGTTCTTC

V: TRBV29-1
J: TRBJ2-3
size: .
D: TRBD2
CDR3: CSVESRGTSGGAITDTQYF
DNA: TGCAGCGTTGAGAGCCGCGGGACTAGCGGGGGAGCAATCACAGATACGCAGTATTTT

V: TRBV11-1
J: TRBJ2-3
size: .
D: .
CDR3: CASSNTTGSTDTQYF
DNA: TGTGCCAGCAGTAATACGACAGGAAGCACAGATACGCAGTATTTT

V: TRBV24-1
J: TRBJ2-1
size: .
D: TRBD1
CDR3: CATSDLRDRNNEQFF
DNA: TGTGCCACCAGTGATTTGCGGGACAGAAACAATGAGCAGTTCTTC

V: TRBV19
J: TRBJ2-1
size: .
D: .
CDR3: CASNALVEHEQFF
DNA: TGTGCCAGTAACGCCCTAGTTGAGCATGAGCAGTTCTTC

V: TRBV2
J: TRBJ1-4
size: few
D: .
CDR3: CASRELNEKLFF
DNA: TGTGCCAGCAGAGAGCTTAATGAAAAACTGTTTTTT

V: TRBV7-2
J: TRBJ1-4
size: .
D: .
CDR3: CASSLVQTENEKLFF
DNA: TGTGCCAGCAGCTTAGTACAGACCGAAAATGAAAAACTGTTTTTT

V: TRBV4-1
J: TRBJ1-2
size: .
D: TRBD1
CDR3: CASSQDLVEGANYGYTF
DNA: TGCGCCAGCAGCCAAGATCTTGTGGAGGGGGCGAACTATGGCTACACCTTC

V: TRBV29-1
J: TRBJ2-7
size: .
D: .
CDR3: CSVEDPLGEAYEQYF
DNA: TGCAGCGTTGAAGATCCGCTCGGGGAAGCCTACGAGCAGTACTTC

V: TRBV20-1
J: TRBJ2-7
size: few
D: .
CDR3: CSARGLGGYEQYF
DNA: TGCAGTGCTAGGGGTTTGGGGGGCTACGAGCAGTACTTC

V: TRBV4-1
J: TRBJ1-4
size: few
D: .
CDR3: CASRTSEGFNEKLFF
DNA: TGCGCCAGCAGGACTTCGGAGGGGTTTAATGAAAAACTGTTTTTT

V: TRBV7-9
J: TRBJ1-1
size: .
D: .
CDR3: CASSLETHTEAFF
DNA: TGTGCCAGCAGCTTAGAAACACACACTGAAGCTTTCTTT

V: TRBV6-5
J: TRBJ2-2
size: few
D: TRBD2
CDR3: CASSLTQTSGAPGGELFF
DNA: TGTGCCAGCAGTTTAACTCAGACTAGCGGGGCCCCGGGGGGGGAGCTGTTTTTT

V: TRBV29-1
J: TRBJ2-1
size: many
D: TRBD1
CDR3: CSVGDRGDHNEQFF
DNA: TGCAGCGTTGGGGACAGGGGGGATCACAATGAGCAGTTCTTC

V: TRBV4-2
J: TRBJ1-5
size: few
D: TRBD1
CDR3: CASSQDRGFQPQHF
DNA: TGTGCCAGCAGCCAGGACAGGGGGTTTCAGCCCCAGCATTTT